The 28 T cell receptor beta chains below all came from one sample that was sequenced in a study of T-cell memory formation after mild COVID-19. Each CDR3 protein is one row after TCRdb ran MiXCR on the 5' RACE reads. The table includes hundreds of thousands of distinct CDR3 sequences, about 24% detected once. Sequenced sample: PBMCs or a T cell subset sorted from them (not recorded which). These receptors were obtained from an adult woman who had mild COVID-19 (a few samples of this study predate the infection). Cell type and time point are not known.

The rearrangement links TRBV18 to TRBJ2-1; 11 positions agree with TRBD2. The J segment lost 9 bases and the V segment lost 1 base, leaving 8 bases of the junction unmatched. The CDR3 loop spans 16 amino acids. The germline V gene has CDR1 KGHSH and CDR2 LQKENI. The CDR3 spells CASSPLLAGGQGEQFF. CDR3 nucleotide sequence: TGTGCCAGCTCACCACTGCTAGCGGGAGGTCAGGGTGAGCAGTTCTTC.

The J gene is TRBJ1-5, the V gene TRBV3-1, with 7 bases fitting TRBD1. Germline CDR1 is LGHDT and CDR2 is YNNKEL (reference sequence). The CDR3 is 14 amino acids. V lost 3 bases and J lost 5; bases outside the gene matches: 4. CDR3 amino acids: CASSHTGAYQPQHF. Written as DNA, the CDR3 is TGTGCCAGCAGCCACACAGGGGCATATCAGCCCCAGCATTTT. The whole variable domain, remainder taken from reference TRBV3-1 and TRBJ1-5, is DTAVSQTPKYLVTQMGNDKSIKCEQNLGHDTMYWYKQDSKKFLKIMFSYNNKELIINETVPNRFSPKSPDKAHLNLHINSLELGDSAVYFCASSHTGAYQPQHFGDGTRLSIL.

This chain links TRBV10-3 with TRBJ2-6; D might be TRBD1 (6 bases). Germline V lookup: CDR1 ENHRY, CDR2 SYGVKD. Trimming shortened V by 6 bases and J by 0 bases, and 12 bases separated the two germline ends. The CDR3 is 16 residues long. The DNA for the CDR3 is TGTGCCATCAGGGACAGCCTCAGCTCTGGGGCCAACGTCCTGACTTTC. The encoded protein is CAIRDSLSSGANVLTF.

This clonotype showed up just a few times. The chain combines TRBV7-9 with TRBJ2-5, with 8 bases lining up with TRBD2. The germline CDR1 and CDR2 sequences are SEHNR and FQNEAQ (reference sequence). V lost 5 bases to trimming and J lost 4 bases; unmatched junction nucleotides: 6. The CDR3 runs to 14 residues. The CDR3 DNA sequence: TGTGCCAGCAGCGAAAGCGGGAGTCTAGAGACCCAGTACTTC. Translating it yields CASSESGSLETQYF.

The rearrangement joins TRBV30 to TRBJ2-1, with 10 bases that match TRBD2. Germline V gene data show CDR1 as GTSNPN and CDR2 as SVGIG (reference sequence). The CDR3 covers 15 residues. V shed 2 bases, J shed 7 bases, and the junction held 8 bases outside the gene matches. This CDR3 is CAWSRGSGRINEQFF. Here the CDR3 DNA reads TGTGCCTGGAGTCGGGGTAGCGGGAGGATTAATGAGCAGTTCTTC.

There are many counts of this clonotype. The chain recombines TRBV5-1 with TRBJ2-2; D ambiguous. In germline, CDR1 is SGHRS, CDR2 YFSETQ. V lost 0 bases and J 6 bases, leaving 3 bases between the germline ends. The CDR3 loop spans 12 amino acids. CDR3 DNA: TGCGCCAGCAGCTTGGATGCCGGGGAGCTGTTTTTT. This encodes CASSLDAGELFF.

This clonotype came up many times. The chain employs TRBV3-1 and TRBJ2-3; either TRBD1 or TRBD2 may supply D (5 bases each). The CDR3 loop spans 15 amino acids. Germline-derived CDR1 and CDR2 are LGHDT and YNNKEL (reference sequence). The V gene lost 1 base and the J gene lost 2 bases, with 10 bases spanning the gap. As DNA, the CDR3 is TGTGCCAGCAGCCAAGGGTGGGGACCCACAGATACGCAGTATTTT. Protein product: CASSQGWGPTDTQYF.

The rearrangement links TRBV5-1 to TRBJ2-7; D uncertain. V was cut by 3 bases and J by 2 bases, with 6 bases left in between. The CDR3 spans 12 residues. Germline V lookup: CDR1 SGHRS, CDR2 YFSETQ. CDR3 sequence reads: CASSSLTYEQYF. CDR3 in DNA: TGCGCCAGCAGCTCCCTTACCTACGAGCAGTACTTC.

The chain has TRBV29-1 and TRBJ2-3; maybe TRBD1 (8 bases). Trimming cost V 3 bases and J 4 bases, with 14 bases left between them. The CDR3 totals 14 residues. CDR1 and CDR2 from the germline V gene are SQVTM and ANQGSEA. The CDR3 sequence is CSVEVQGGADTQYF. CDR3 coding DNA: TGCAGCGTTGAGGTACAGGGGGGGGCAGATACGCAGTATTTT.

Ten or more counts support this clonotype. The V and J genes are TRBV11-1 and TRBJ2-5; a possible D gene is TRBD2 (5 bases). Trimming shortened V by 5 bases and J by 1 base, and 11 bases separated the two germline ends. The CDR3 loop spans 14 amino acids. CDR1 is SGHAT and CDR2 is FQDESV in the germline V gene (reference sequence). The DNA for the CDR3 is TGTGCCAGCAGCCGATCGCGGGCCCAAGAGACCCAGTACTTC. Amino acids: CASSRSRAQETQYF.

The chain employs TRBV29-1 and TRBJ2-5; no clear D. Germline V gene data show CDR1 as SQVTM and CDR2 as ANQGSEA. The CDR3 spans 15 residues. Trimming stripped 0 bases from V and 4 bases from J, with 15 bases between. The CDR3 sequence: CSVEDPRKTRETQYF. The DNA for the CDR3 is TGCAGCGTTGAAGATCCACGGAAGACCCGAGAGACCCAGTACTTC.

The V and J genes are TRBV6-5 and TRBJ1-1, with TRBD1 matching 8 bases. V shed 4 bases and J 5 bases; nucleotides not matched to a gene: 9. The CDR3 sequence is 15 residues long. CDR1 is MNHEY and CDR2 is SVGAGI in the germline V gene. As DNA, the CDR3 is TGTGCCAGCAGTTCCCCCGGGACAGGCAGGACTGAAGCTTTCTTT. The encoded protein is CASSSPGTGRTEAFF.

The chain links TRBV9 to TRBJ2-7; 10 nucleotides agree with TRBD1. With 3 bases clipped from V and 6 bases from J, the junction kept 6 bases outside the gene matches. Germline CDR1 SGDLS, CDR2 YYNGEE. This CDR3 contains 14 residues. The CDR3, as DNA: TGTGCCAGCAGCGGCCCCGGGACAGGGGTCGAGCAGTACTTC. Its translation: CASSGPGTGVEQYF.

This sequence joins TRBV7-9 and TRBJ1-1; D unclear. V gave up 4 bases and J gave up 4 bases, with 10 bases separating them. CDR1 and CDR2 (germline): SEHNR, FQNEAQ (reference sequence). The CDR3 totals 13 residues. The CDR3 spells CASSSSVGTEAFF. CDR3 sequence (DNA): TGTGCCAGCAGCTCGTCAGTGGGCACTGAAGCTTTCTTT.

CDR3 amino acids: CASHLQGTAGELFF. CDR3 bases: TGTGCCAGCCACTTACAGGGCACCGCCGGGGAGCTGTTTTTT. The rearrangement joins TRBV5-4 to TRBJ2-2, with D maybe TRBD1 (6 bases). This CDR3 has 14 amino acids. Trimming removed 7 bases from V and 6 bases from J, with 16 bases in between. Germline CDR1 SGHNT, CDR2 YYREEE (reference sequence).

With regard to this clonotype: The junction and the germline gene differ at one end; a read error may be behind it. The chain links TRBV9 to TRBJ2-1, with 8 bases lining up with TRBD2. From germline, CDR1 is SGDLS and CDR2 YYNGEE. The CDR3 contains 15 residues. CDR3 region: CASSVVGGRIGERFF. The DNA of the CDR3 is TGTGCCAGCAGCGTAGTTGGCGGGAGGATAGGTGAGCGGTTCTTC.

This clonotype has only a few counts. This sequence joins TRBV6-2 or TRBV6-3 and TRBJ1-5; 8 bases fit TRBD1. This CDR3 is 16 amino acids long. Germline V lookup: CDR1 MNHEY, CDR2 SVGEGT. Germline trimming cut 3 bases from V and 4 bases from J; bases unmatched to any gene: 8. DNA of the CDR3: TGTGCCAGCAGTTATGGACAGGGATCCTTGAATCAGCCCCAGCATTTT. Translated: CASSYGQGSLNQPQHF.

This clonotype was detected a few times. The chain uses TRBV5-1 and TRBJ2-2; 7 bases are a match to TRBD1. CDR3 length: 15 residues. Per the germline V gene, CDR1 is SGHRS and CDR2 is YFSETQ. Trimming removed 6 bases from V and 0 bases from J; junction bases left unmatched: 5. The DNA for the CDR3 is TGCGCCAGCACACCGGGACAGACGAACACCGGGGAGCTGTTTTTT. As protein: CASTPGQTNTGELFF.

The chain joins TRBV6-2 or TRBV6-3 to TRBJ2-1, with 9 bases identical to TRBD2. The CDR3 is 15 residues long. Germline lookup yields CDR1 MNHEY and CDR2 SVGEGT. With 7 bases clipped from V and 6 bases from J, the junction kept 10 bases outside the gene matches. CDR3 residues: CASMGSGTSINEQFF. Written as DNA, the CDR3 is TGTGCCAGCATGGGGTCGGGGACTAGCATCAATGAGCAGTTCTTC.

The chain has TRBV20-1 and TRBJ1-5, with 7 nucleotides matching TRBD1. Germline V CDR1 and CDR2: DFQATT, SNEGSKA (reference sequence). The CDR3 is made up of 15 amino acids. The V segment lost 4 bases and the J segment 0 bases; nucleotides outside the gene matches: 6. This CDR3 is CSATEGQNSNQPQHF. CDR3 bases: TGCAGTGCTACGGAGGGACAGAATAGCAATCAGCCCCAGCATTTT.

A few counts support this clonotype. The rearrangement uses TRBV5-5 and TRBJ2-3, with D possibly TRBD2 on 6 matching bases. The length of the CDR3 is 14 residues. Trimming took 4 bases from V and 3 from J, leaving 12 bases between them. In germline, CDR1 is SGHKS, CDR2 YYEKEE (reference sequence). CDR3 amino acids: CASSRRGTTDTQYF. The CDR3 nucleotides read TGTGCCAGCAGCCGACGAGGGACTACAGATACGCAGTATTTT.

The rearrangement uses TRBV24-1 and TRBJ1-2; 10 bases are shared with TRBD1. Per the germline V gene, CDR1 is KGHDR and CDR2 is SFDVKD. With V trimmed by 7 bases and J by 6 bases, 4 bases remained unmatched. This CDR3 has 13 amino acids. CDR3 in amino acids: CATSGGQGNGYTF. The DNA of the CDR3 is TGTGCCACCAGCGGGGGACAGGGGAATGGCTACACCTTC.

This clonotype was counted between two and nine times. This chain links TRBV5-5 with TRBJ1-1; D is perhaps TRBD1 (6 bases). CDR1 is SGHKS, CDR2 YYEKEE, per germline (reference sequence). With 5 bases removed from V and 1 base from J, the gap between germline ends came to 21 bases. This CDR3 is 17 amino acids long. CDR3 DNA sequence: TGTGCCAGCAGTCCGGACAGCACCGCGCTTCCGAACACTGAAGCTTTCTTT. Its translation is CASSPDSTALPNTEAFF. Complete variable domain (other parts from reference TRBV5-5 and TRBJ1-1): DAGVTQSPTHLIKTRGQQVTLRCSPISGHKSVSWYQQVLGQGPQFIFQYYEKEERGRGNFPDRFSARQFPNYSSELNVNALLLGDSALYLCASSPDSTALPNTEAFFGQGTRLTVV.

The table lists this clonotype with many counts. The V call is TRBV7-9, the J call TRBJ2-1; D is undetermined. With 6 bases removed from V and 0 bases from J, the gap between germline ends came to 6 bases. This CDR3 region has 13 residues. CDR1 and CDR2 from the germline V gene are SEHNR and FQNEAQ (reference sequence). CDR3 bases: TGTGCCAGCAGACGAGACTCCTACAATGAGCAGTTCTTC. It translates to CASRRDSYNEQFF.

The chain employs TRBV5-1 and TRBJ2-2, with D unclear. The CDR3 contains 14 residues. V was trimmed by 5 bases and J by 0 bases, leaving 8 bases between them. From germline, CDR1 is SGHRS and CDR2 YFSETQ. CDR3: CASSQISNTGELFF. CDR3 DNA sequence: TGCGCCAGCAGTCAGATTTCGAACACCGGGGAGCTGTTTTTT.

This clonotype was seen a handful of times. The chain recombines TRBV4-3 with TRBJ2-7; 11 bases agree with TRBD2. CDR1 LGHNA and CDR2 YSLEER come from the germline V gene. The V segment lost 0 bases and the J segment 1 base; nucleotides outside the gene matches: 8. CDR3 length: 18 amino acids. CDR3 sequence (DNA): TGCGCCAGCAGCCAAGAGGCTAGCGGGAGGCCAGTATCCTACGAGCAGTACTTC. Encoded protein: CASSQEASGRPVSYEQYF.

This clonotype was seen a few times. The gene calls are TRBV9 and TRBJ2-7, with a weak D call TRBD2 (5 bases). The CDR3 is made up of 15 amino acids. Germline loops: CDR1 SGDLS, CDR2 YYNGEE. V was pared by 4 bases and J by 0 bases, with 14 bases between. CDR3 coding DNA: TGTGCCAGCAGCCCCCGGACTGGGAGCTCCTACGAGCAGTACTTC. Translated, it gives CASSPRTGSSYEQYF. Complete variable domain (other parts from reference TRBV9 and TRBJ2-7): DSGVTQTPKHLITATGQRVTLRCSPRSGDLSVYWYQQSLDQGLQFLIQYYNGEERAKGNILERFSAQQFPDLHSELNLSSLELGDSALYFCASSPRTGSSYEQYFGPGTRLTVT.

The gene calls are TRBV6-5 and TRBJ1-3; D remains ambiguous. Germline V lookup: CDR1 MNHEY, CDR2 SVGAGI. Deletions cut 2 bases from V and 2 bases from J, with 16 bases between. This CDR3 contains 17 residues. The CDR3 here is CASSYGGEVVAGNTIYF. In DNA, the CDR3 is TGTGCCAGCAGTTACGGCGGGGAGGTCGTAGCTGGAAACACCATATATTTT.